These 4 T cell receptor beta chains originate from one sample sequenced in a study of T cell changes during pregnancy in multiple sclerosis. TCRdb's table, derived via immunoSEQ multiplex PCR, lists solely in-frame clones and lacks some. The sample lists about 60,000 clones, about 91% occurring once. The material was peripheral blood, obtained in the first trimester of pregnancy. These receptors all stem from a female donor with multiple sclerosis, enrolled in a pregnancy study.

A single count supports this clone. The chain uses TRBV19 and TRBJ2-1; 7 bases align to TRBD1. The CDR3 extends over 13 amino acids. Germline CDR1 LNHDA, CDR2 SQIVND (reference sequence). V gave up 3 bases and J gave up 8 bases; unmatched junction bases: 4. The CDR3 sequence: CASSIPGTDEQFF. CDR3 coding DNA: TGTGCCAGTAGTATTCCGGGGACAGATGAGCAGTTCTTC.

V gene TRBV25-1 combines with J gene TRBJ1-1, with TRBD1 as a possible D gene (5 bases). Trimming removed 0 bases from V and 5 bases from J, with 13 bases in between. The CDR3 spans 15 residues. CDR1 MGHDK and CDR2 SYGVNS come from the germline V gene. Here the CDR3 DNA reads TGTGCCAGCAGTGAATATGTGGTTCGGGGGACTGAAGCTTTCTTT. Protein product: CASSEYVVRGTEAFF.

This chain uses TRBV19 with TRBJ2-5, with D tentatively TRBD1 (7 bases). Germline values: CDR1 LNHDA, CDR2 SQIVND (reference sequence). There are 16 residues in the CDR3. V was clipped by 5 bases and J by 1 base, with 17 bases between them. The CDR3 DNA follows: TGTGCCAGTAGTGTCCGGCGACAGGGAGGCCAAGAGACCCAGTACTTC. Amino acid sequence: CASSVRRQGGQETQYF.

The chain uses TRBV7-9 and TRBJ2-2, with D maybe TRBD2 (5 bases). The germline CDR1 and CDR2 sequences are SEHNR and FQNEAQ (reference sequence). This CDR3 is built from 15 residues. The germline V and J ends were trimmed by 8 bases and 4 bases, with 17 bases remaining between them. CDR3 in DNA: TGTGCCAGCCCCTTCCCCCTCGAGGGCACCGGGGAGCTGTTTTTT. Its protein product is CASPFPLEGTGELFF.